This T cell receptor beta chain was obtained from a study of cytomegalovirus exposure and HLA in healthy donors. Germline assignment: CDR1 SEHNR and CDR2 FQNEAQ (reference sequence). V was clipped by 3 bases and J by 2 bases, with 11 bases between them. The CDR3 totals 14 residues. Libraries were prepared by immunoSEQ multiplex PCR; TCRdb keeps only in-frame clonotypes and omits some of them. This repertoire shows fewer than 200,000 clones, 75% to 90% found once; its top ten account for about 16%. The receptor was isolated from a man in his late teens or twenties in good health and CMV-seropositive. Sequences were obtained from PBMCs. The genes are TRBV7-9 and TRBJ2-7; D might be TRBD2 (6 bases). CDR3 protein: CASSFVGGAYEQYF. In DNA form, the CDR3 reads TGTGCCAGCAGCTTCGTCGGAGGGGCCTACGAGCAGTACTTC.